What follows describes a single T cell receptor (beta chain). This clonotype turned up a few times. It lacks a known antigen. Base qualities are not provided; no much larger clone lies one nucleotide away. The sample is drawn from a study of blood T cells in healthy people across ages (dated by TCRdb to the mid-2010s). About the full investigation: In model experiments, roughly one uniquely barcoded TCR beta cDNA molecule per two T cells was captured by template switching. Donors were grouped into four age groups: young (average about 15 years), middle-aged (about 40), aged (around 60) and long-lived (over 80). Two additional independent replicas of 1 million unique cDNA reads from the same blood draw were analyzed for two donors (one aged 18 to 30 and one aged 80 or older). Age-related changes in TCR beta repertoire diversity were measured in the study by deep sequencing normalized with unique cDNA molecular identifiers.

The junction carries 16 bases between V and J, which are trimmed by 3 bases and 4 bases respectively. The germline V gene specifies MNHNS as CDR1 and SASEGT as CDR2. The cysteine opens and the phenylalanine closes a CDR3 of 15 amino acids. This entry keeps only the CDR3 DNA: 45 bases, framed from base 1. Systemically healthy Caucasian individuals from Russia, 35 to 40 in total and aged about 6 to 100 years, were included as donors. Around 10 milliliters of peripheral blood were drawn from each donor into EDTA-treated Vacutainer tubes. Ficoll-Paque density-gradient centrifugation was used to isolate PBMCs, with at least 6 million obtained per sample. Trizol reagent was used to extract total RNA from PBMCs, with at least 6 micrograms per sample. For every donor, an aliquot of PBMCs went through flow cytometry to measure the percentages of naive CD45RAhigh/CD27high T cells. Library prep was done by 5' RACE. TCRdb names Illumina HiSeq 2500 as the instrument used. The second PCR ran for roughly 7 to 12 cycles and used a J-beta primer mix along with a sample-barcoded 5' primer. Each TCR beta cDNA molecule received a unique molecular identifier from a template-switch 5' adaptor carrying 12 random nucleotides. Each sample yielded at least 2.5 million CDR3-containing paired-end reads. First-strand cDNA was synthesized from all RNA with the Mint cDNA synthesis kit, primed by a TRBC-specific oligonucleotide. All cDNA was treated with uracil-DNA glycosylase and then went through a first 18-cycle PCR with the universal primers M1SS and BC2_uni_R. The published analysis was carried out like this. For normalization, 1 million high-quality reads, each with a distinct molecular identifier, were randomly selected from each sample. Instead of being binned into consensus sequences, reads that shared molecular identifiers were thrown out. MiTCR, run with a Q25 quality threshold and the strictest error-elimination algorithm, handled CDR3 identification, clonotype clustering and error correction. A nonparametric unseen species model with Euler transformation was used to estimate lower-bound total TCR beta diversity. Using fastp trimming at Q25 and MiXCR clonotype assembly, TCRdb reanalyzed the public sequencing data and kept in-frame beta chains. Rows are combined by CDR3 protein, so each entry shows the most common genes and DNA. What appears here as the V and J calls and clone size reflects TCRdb's work, not the paper's. This sample comprises roughly 700,000 distinct CDR3 sequences, 20% to 25% of them detected only once. The top ten hold 9.4% of the sample.

Results the study describes overall, beyond this receptor: Compared with the aged group, more naive CD4+ T cells, fewer expanded clones and increased TCR diversity were shown by the long-lived group, suggesting age selection. Observed TCR beta diversity per million T cells fell roughly linearly with age, and a significant reduction was already apparent by age around 39. Because profiling used bulk unsorted PBMCs, naive and antigen-experienced compartments could not be compared conclusively. Estimates of total diversity based on one million sequenced T cells were regarded as lower bounds and as underestimates. There was a strong correlation between observed TCR beta diversity and the percentage of naive T cells measured by flow cytometry. Because donor CMV infection status was unknown, age-related changes in expanded clonotypes were potentially confounded.

These data also featured in a second study, about T cells of mothers and their children. As that second study puts it: Nine systemically healthy Caucasian individuals served as donors, namely three mothers together with their six children. cDNA synthesis used all of the extracted RNA, with approximately 1.4 ug of RNA in each 15 ul reaction. In the second PCR, sample barcodes and 2-4 random nucleotides were introduced via the M1S primer. Each mother yielded over 8 million TCR beta CDR3 reads and each child 3 million to 3.5 million reads. Thymic selection shapes the output of TCR recombination in a similar way in related and unrelated pairs, and inherited differences have a minor effect. Normalized repertoire overlap was always found to be slightly, but never significantly, higher in related mother-child pairs than in unrelated mother-child pairs. Persistent microchimeric T cell clones were not detected, at a sensitivity of about 100 clones per million clonotypes. Deep NGS was used in the study to compare the TCR beta repertoires of mothers and children and to look for features that separate related mother-child pairs from unrelated individuals. The mean age was roughly 40 +/- 4 years for the mothers and approximately 11 +/- 4 years for the children. After adapter ligation was performed with NEBNext reagents, the libraries were sequenced on an Illumina HiSeq 2000 with 100+100 nt paired-end reads. Mother and child libraries were prepared a month apart and sequenced in separate runs to prevent cross-contamination. Between roughly 500,000 and 2,000,000 distinct TCR beta clonotypes were identified per donor. Naive TCR beta clonotypes were estimated from low-frequency clonotypes matched to each donor's FACS-determined naive share, without sorting.

This sequence was found in a boy between 5 and 17 years old in good health. In this chain, TRBV6-1 is recombined with TRBJ2-7, with the D segment identity uncertain. The specimen sequenced was blood. The CDR3 sequence is CASSEGEARWYEQYF. At the DNA level, the sequence is TGTGCCAGCAGTGAGGGTGAAGCTAGGTGGTACGAGCAGTACTTC.